This entry lists 9 T cell receptor beta chains sequenced from one sample in a study of cytomegalovirus exposure and HLA in healthy donors. PCR used 60 Vbeta primers and 13 Jbeta primers. Measured with immunoSEQ multiplex PCR; TCRdb has only the in-frame clones, and not every one. The repertoire includes about 120,000 clones, roughly a tenth of them detected once, and about 4.6% sits in the top ten. Sequenced material: PBMCs. The receptor source for this set is a woman aged 18-29 years in good health and CMV-seropositive.

This clone was counted between two and nine times. The chain combines TRBV7-6 with TRBJ2-5; 8 positions agree with TRBD1. The J call is uncertain, as TRBJ2-7 better fits the DNA end. Germline V gene data show CDR1 as SGHVS and CDR2 as FNYEAQ. The CDR3 runs to 14 residues. CDR3 sequence: CASSPGDRYYEQYF. CDR3 nucleotide sequence: TGTGCCAGCAGCCCCGGGGACAGGTACTACGAGCAGTACTTC.

The sample holds a few counts of this clone. This sequence joins TRBV9 and TRBJ1-1, with D tentatively TRBD1 (6 bases). The germline CDR1 and CDR2 sequences are SGDLS and YYNGEE. V lost 4 bases to trimming and J lost 6 bases, with 10 bases between them. The CDR3 length is 12 residues. CDR3 nucleotide sequence: TGTGCCAGCAGCCAGGACAGTTCTGAAGCTTTCTTT. The encoded protein is CASSQDSSEAFF.

The chain has TRBV2 and TRBJ1-2; 7 positions match TRBD1. The length of the CDR3 is 15 residues. V gave up 10 bases and J gave up 2 bases; unmatched junction bases: 13. In germline, CDR1 is SNHLY, CDR2 FYNNEI. CDR3 sequence (DNA): TGTGCCACCCCAGGGGGTCAACTACCCAACTATGGCTACACCTTC. It yields the protein CATPGGQLPNYGYTF.

This sequence joins TRBV5-1 and TRBJ1-5; 7 nucleotides line up with TRBD1. CDR3 length: 14 residues. After removal of 4 bases from V and 7 bases from J, the junction contained 8 bases not matched to a gene. Germline V gene data show CDR1 as SGHRS and CDR2 as YFSETQ. CDR3 region: CASSPGQEGQPQHF. DNA of the CDR3: TGCGCCAGCAGCCCCGGACAGGAAGGACAGCCCCAGCATTTT.

V and J are TRBV7-9 and TRBJ2-1, with D possibly being TRBD2 (5 bases). Germline V gene sequence: CDR1 SEHNR, CDR2 FQNEAQ (reference sequence). Between the trimmed V and J ends, which lost 1 base and 10 bases, there was a span of 14 bases. The CDR3 is 14 residues long. The CDR3 region is CASSLEAAGGEQFF. The CDR3 coding sequence is TGTGCCAGCAGCTTAGAAGCGGCCGGCGGGGAGCAGTTCTTC.

This chain connects TRBV7-3 to TRBJ1-2, with 9 nucleotides matching TRBD1. There are 14 residues in the CDR3. After removal of 4 bases from V and 2 bases from J, the junction contained 2 bases not matched to a gene. CDR1 and CDR2 from the germline V gene are SGHTA and FQGTGA. The CDR3 nucleotides are TGTGCCAGCAGCTCGGGGACAGGGAACTATGGCTACACCTTC. Translating gives CASSSGTGNYGYTF.

This chain uses TRBV29-1 with TRBJ1-2; D ambiguous. V was cut by 5 bases and J by 1 base, with 8 bases left in between. CDR1 and CDR2 (germline): SQVTM, ANQGSEA. The CDR3 loop spans 12 amino acids. DNA for the CDR3: TGCAGCGTTCGTCCGGGTAACTATGGCTACACCTTC. Its translation: CSVRPGNYGYTF.

In this sample, this clone turned up a few times. The V and J genes are TRBV2 and TRBJ2-7; tentative D call: TRBD2 (5 bases). Germline values: CDR1 SNHLY, CDR2 FYNNEI. The CDR3 length is 14 residues. V dropped 6 bases and J dropped 2 bases, with 14 bases sitting between them. This chain's CDR3 is CASRGAGDPYEQYF. The CDR3 DNA is TGTGCCAGCAGGGGAGCAGGAGACCCCTACGAGCAGTACTTC.

This clone was seen only a few times. The V gene is TRBV2, the J gene TRBJ1-1; D unresolved. V was trimmed by 2 bases and J by 0 bases, leaving 10 bases between them. This CDR3 region has 15 residues. The germline V gene encodes CDR1 SNHLY and CDR2 FYNNEI. CDR3 coding DNA: TGTGCCAGCAGTGAACAGGCACCTATGAACACTGAAGCTTTCTTT. Translating gives CASSEQAPMNTEAFF.